Shown below are 32 T cell receptor beta chains from a single sample sequenced in a study of CD4 T cells in relation to SARS-CoV-2 and coronaviruses. Clones were read by immunoSEQ multiplex PCR, and TCRdb kept only the in-frame ones, dropping some. This table has 20,000 or so clones, 68% appearing once. No antigens are known for them. Unexposed donor CD4+ T cells date from about 2011-2018, before the COVID-19 pandemic. The cells were cultured for around ten days before CD4+ T cells were isolated. Sequences were obtained from CD4+ T cells from PBMCs, cultured in vitro. Every receptor here comes from a human donor in good health.

Of note for this clone: Its ends do not fully match the called genes, so a read error is possible. The V call is TRBV7-7, the J call TRBJ2-7; D may be TRBD1 (6 bases). CDR1 SSHAT and CDR2 FNYEAQ come from the germline V gene (reference sequence). This CDR3 is 14 amino acids long. The CDR3 DNA sequence: TGTGCTAGCAGTCCCTCACAGGGTTCCTACGAGCAGTACTTC. Translated: CASSPSQGSYEQYF.

The chain employs TRBV10-3 and TRBJ2-7; 10 bases are shared with TRBD2. CDR1 is ENHRY, CDR2 SYGVKD, per germline. With V trimmed by 3 bases and J by 6 bases, 8 bases remained unmatched. The CDR3 is made up of 15 amino acids. Written as DNA, the CDR3 is TGTGCCATCAGTGAAGCTAGCGGGAGAGATGGCGAGCAGTACTTC. Its translation is CAISEASGRDGEQYF.

The V gene is TRBV5-1, the J gene TRBJ2-5; 14 bases agree with TRBD2. This CDR3 is built from 18 residues. CDR1 SGHRS and CDR2 YFSETQ come from the germline V gene. V trimming: 3 bases; J trimming: 5 bases; junction bases outside the gene matches: 12. The CDR3 reads CASSSEPGLAGVGETQYF. The CDR3 bases are TGCGCCAGCAGCTCAGAACCGGGACTAGCGGGAGTGGGGGAGACCCAGTACTTC.

The rearrangement uses TRBV6-5 and TRBJ2-7; D is perhaps TRBD2 (6 bases). There are 13 residues in the CDR3. The V and J ends lost 5 bases and 7 bases respectively, with 15 bases between them. The germline gives CDR1 MNHEY, CDR2 SVGAGI. Written as DNA, the CDR3 is TGTGCCAGCAGTCCCCCAGCCCGGGGGGAGCAGTACTTC. Translating gives CASSPPARGEQYF.

This clone was recorded a few times. The chain recombines TRBV2 with TRBJ2-5; D is ambiguous. The CDR3 has 10 amino acids. V was shortened by 9 bases and J by 5 bases, with 7 bases between the two germline ends. The germline V gene encodes CDR1 SNHLY and CDR2 FYNNEI. CDR3 nucleotide sequence: TGTGCCAGAGGGCAGGAGACCCAGTACTTC. It specifies CARGQETQYF.

Only a few counts were recorded for this clone. The CDR3 DNA sequence: TGCAGCGTTGCCGGGGCTAGCGGGAGGGAGTACGAGCAGTACTTC. Protein: CSVAGASGREYEQYF. The gene calls are TRBV29-1 and TRBJ2-7, with TRBD2 matching over 12 bases. The CDR3 loop spans 15 amino acids. The germline CDR1 and CDR2 sequences are SQVTM and ANQGSEA. J was trimmed by 4 bases and V by 4 bases; bases with no gene match: 8.

This clone was recorded only once. The chain employs TRBV10-3 and TRBJ2-3; the match to TRBD2 covers 10 bases. Looked up from germline, CDR1 is ENHRY and CDR2 is SYGVKD. The junction had 13 bases not matched to a gene; V was cut back by 10 bases and J by 6 bases. There are 15 residues in the CDR3. DNA of the CDR3: TGTGCCACTACCCGGGAGCGGGGGGGCCCGGATACGCAGTATTTT. This gives the protein CATTRERGGPDTQYF.

This clone was seen a single time. Here the CDR3 reads CASSELSGWGNQPQHF. CDR3 DNA sequence: TGTGCCAGCAGTGAATTGAGTGGATGGGGGAATCAGCCCCAGCATTTT. The chain uses TRBV6-1 and TRBJ1-5; D may be TRBD1 (5 bases). The length of the CDR3 is 16 residues. V was trimmed by 2 bases and J by 4 bases, leaving 15 bases between them. Germline loops: CDR1 MNHNS, CDR2 SASEGT.

This sequence joins TRBV27 and TRBJ1-5; possible D gene TRBD1, 6 bases. The CDR3 consists of 16 residues. CDR1 is MNHEY, CDR2 SMNVEV, per germline (reference sequence). V dropped 6 bases and J dropped 3 bases, with 18 bases sitting between them. In DNA form, the CDR3 reads TGTGCCAGCAGGATACAGGGATACACAACCAATCAGCCCCAGCATTTT. Its protein product is CASRIQGYTTNQPQHF.

This clone appeared a few times. The gene calls are TRBV29-1 and TRBJ1-6, with TRBD1 as a possible D gene (6 bases). Germline lookup yields CDR1 SQVTM and CDR2 ANQGSEA. V was clipped by 6 bases and J by 7 bases, with 13 bases between them. The CDR3 length is 13 residues. CDR3 amino acids: CSVADSGNSPLHF. CDR3 DNA sequence: TGCAGCGTCGCGGACAGCGGAAATTCACCCCTCCACTTT.

The V and J genes are TRBV6-5 and TRBJ2-7; 12 nucleotides agree with TRBD2. CDR1 is MNHEY and CDR2 is SVGAGI in the germline V gene. Trimming removed 6 bases from V and 2 bases from J; junction bases left unmatched: 5. This CDR3 spans 15 amino acids. The CDR3 DNA is TGTGCCAGCAGGCTAGCGGGAGGGGAAACCTACGAGCAGTACTTC. Protein sequence: CASRLAGGETYEQYF.

This clone was seen only a few times. The chain joins TRBV6-5 to TRBJ2-7, with TRBD1 matching over 9 bases. This CDR3 has 15 residues. Germline values: CDR1 MNHEY, CDR2 SVGAGI. The V gene end was trimmed by 6 bases and the J gene end by 5 bases; junction bases not matched to a gene: 11. CDR3 in amino acids: CASRGQGGPLDEQYF. The CDR3 DNA reads as TGTGCCAGCAGGGGACAGGGAGGACCCCTGGACGAGCAGTACTTC.

This clone was counted only a few times. The chain combines TRBV10-3 with TRBJ1-3, with D unresolved. Germline V gene lookup returns CDR1 ENHRY and CDR2 SYGVKD. The CDR3 is made up of 13 amino acids. V lost 2 bases, J lost 7 bases, and 9 bases lay in between. CDR3 sequence reads: CAISEQVLNTIYF. In DNA, the CDR3 is TGTGCCATCAGTGAGCAGGTTCTCAACACCATATATTTT.

The chain combines TRBV19 with TRBJ1-2; 9 positions agree with TRBD1. CDR3 length equals 14 residues. The germline V gene encodes CDR1 LNHDA and CDR2 SQIVND (reference sequence). The trim removed 3 bases at V and 4 bases at J, leaving 3 bases unmatched. The DNA for the CDR3 is TGTGCCAGTAGTATTCGGGGACAGGGCTATGGCTACACCTTC. Translation: CASSIRGQGYGYTF.

The chain carries TRBV5-1 and TRBJ2-3; D not certain. This CDR3 is built from 14 residues. V was pared by 2 bases and J by 2 bases, with 9 bases between. The germline V gene has CDR1 SGHRS and CDR2 YFSETQ. In DNA form, the CDR3 reads TGCGCCAGCAGCTTCGGCACCGTCACAGATACGCAGTATTTT. It yields the protein CASSFGTVTDTQYF.

The rearrangement joins TRBV5-1 to TRBJ1-4; TRBD1 aligns across 7 bases. V lost 1 base, J lost 4 bases, and 4 bases stayed unmatched. The CDR3 sequence is 15 residues long. Germline loops: CDR1 SGHRS, CDR2 YFSETQ. The chain's CDR3 is CASSLTGADNEKLFF. The CDR3, as DNA: TGCGCCAGCAGCTTGACAGGGGCAGATAATGAAAAACTGTTTTTT.

This clone was seen a single time. The J gene is TRBJ2-1, the V gene TRBV11-3; D perhaps matches TRBD2 (5 bases). Germline CDR1 reads SGHNT; CDR2 reads YENEEA. There are 14 residues in the CDR3. Trimming left V 3 bases short and J 1 base short, with 7 bases between. CDR3 DNA: TGTGCCAGCAGCTTGGGGAGTTCCTACAATGAGCAGTTCTTC. This sequence encodes CASSLGSSYNEQFF.

The chain combines TRBV19 with TRBJ2-2, with 12 bases aligning to TRBD1. The germline gives CDR1 LNHDA, CDR2 SQIVND (reference sequence). J gave up 4 bases and V 8 bases, and 2 bases lay outside the gene matches. The CDR3 loop spans 14 amino acids. CDR3 nucleotides: TGTGCCAGTTCGGGACAGGGGGCCACCGGGGAGCTGTTTTTT. Protein product: CASSGQGATGELFF.

The rearrangement joins TRBV27 to TRBJ1-4; perhaps TRBD1 as D (6 bases). V lost 4 bases, J lost 4 bases, and 7 bases lay in between. CDR1 and CDR2 from the germline V gene are MNHEY and SMNVEV (reference sequence). The length of the CDR3 is 13 residues. CDR3 amino acids: CASSYRDNEKLFF. In nucleotides, the CDR3 is TGTGCCAGCAGTTACAGGGATAATGAAAAACTGTTTTTT. Complete variable domain (other parts from reference TRBV27 and TRBJ1-4): EAQVTQNPRYLITVTGKKLTVTCSQNMNHEYMSWYRQDPGLGLRQIYYSMNVEVTDKGDVPEGYKVSRKEKRNFPLILESPSPNQTSLYFCASSYRDNEKLFFGSGTQLSVL.

This clone was counted a few times. The rearrangement links TRBV11-2 to TRBJ2-2, with D possibly TRBD2 on 6 matching bases. The ends were cut back, 3 bases at V and 4 bases at J, with 6 bases in the middle. The V gene's germline CDR1 is SGHAT and CDR2 FQNNGV. This CDR3 is 13 amino acids long. As DNA, the CDR3 is TGTGCCAGCAGCTTCGGGGGCACCGGGGAGCTGTTTTTT. Protein product: CASSFGGTGELFF.

The chain carries TRBV11-2 and TRBJ1-1; D might be TRBD1 (5 bases). CDR1 SGHAT and CDR2 FQNNGV come from the germline V gene. The CDR3 loop spans 15 amino acids. Trimming took off 5 bases at V and 5 bases at J, with 18 bases between the two ends. The CDR3 DNA reads TGTGCCAGCAGCCCGATGTGGGGGAAAGGAACTGAAGCTTTCTTT. Translating it yields CASSPMWGKGTEAFF.

The CDR3 bases are TGTGCCAGTACCCCTTGGGGGGACCTGAACACCGGGGAGCTGTTTTTT. Protein product: CASTPWGDLNTGELFF. This chain connects TRBV19 to TRBJ2-2; a weak D match, TRBD2 (6 bases). The CDR3 length is 16 residues. V was clipped by 7 bases and J by 1 base, with 16 bases between them. The germline CDR1 and CDR2 sequences are LNHDA and SQIVND (reference sequence).

This clone was counted a few times. The chain has TRBV21-1 and TRBJ1-1; the table's D call TRBD1 went unverified against the DNA. TRBV21-1 corresponds to a pseudogene. The CDR3 spans 13 residues. DNA for the CDR3: TGTGCCAGCACCAGGGGCAGGGCTCGGGAAGCTTTCTTT. This gives the protein CASTRGRAREAFF.

The chain has TRBV19 and TRBJ1-1, with a possible D match to TRBD1 (5 bases). This CDR3 spans 12 amino acids. Germline CDR1 is LNHDA and CDR2 is SQIVND (reference sequence). Trimming took off 7 bases at V and 3 bases at J, with 9 bases between the two ends. The chain's CDR3 is CASKSGYTEAFF. The CDR3 bases are TGTGCCAGTAAATCAGGGTACACTGAAGCTTTCTTT.

V is TRBV4-3 and J is TRBJ2-7; D ambiguous. CDR1 and CDR2 (germline): LGHNA, YSLEER. V lost 2 bases and J lost 1, with 9 bases in between. The CDR3 spans 14 residues. The CDR3: CASSQSRVSYEQYF. The CDR3 DNA reads as TGCGCCAGCAGCCAAAGCCGCGTTTCCTACGAGCAGTACTTC.

V gene TRBV4-3 combines with J gene TRBJ2-5; D is ambiguous. Germline CDR1 is LGHNA and CDR2 is YSLEER. V dropped 0 bases and J dropped 7 bases, with 9 bases sitting between them. The CDR3 has 13 residues. The CDR3 bases are TGCGCCAGCAGCCAAGAAGGCTGGGGGACCCAGTACTTC. It encodes CASSQEGWGTQYF.

The table lists this clone with a few counts. This chain uses TRBV29-1 with TRBJ2-3, with a weak D call TRBD2 (5 bases). V gave up 8 bases and J gave up 2 bases, with 8 bases separating them. The CDR3 length is 11 residues. The germline V gene encodes CDR1 SQVTM and CDR2 ANQGSEA. For the CDR3, the DNA is TGCAGCTCGGGATTCACAGATACGCAGTATTTT. Translated, it gives CSSGFTDTQYF.

V is TRBV10-3 and J is TRBJ1-6; D is ambiguous. The V gene lost 7 bases and the J gene lost 8 bases, with 12 bases spanning the gap. Per germline, CDR1 ENHRY and CDR2 SYGVKD. The CDR3 covers 13 residues. The CDR3 DNA follows: TGTGCCATCAACGGGGTTCAGGATTCACCCCTCCACTTT. This sequence encodes CAINGVQDSPLHF.

Only a few counts were recorded for this clone. The rearrangement uses TRBV7-8 and TRBJ2-1, with unresolved D. This CDR3 is 14 amino acids long. Trimming pared 2 bases from V and 5 bases from J, leaving 10 bases between. CDR1 is SGHVS and CDR2 is FQNEAQ in the germline V gene. The CDR3 bases are TGTGCCAGCAGCTTAAAGGGTTGGGACAATGAGCAGTTCTTC. Translating it yields CASSLKGWDNEQFF.

Only a few counts were recorded for this clone. The chain recombines TRBV11-2 with TRBJ2-2; D unclear. V lost 0 bases to trimming and J lost 11 bases, with 10 bases between them. CDR3 length: 13 amino acids. From germline, CDR1 is SGHAT and CDR2 FQNNGV. The CDR3: CASSLDFRAELFF. DNA of the CDR3: TGTGCCAGCAGCTTAGACTTCCGTGCTGAGCTGTTTTTT.

Only a few counts were recorded for this clone. This chain links TRBV4-3 with TRBJ2-2, with a tentative D call TRBD2 (7 bases). This CDR3 contains 16 residues. The V gene lost 6 bases and the J gene lost 4 bases, with 18 bases spanning the gap. In germline, CDR1 is LGHNA, CDR2 YSLEER. CDR3 loop: CASSTYGGGPTGELFF. CDR3 bases: TGCGCCAGCAGTACATATGGGGGGGGGCCCACCGGGGAGCTGTTTTTT.

The chain has TRBV23-1 and TRBJ2-5, with D perhaps TRBD1 or TRBD2 (7 bases each). TRBV23-1 carries the ORF label, with uncertain function. The CDR3 consists of 15 residues. Trimming shortened V by 4 bases and J by 2 bases, and 14 bases separated the two germline ends. This chain's CDR3 is CASSPTGREQETQYF. The CDR3 DNA reads TGCGCCAGCAGTCCGACAGGGAGGGAGCAAGAGACCCAGTACTTC.